This TCR beta chain was recovered during a study of T cells in Graves' hyperthyroidism and ophthalmopathy. It was RNA transcripts that yielded the amplified TCR beta CDR3 regions. In the first-round RT-PCR of the TCR CDR3, the HTBI primer set was used. TCRdb analysed the multiplex PCR reads with MiXCR anew, one entry per CDR3 protein. The sample records hundreds of thousands of distinct CDR3 sequences, roughly 15% being singletons. CDR1 is SGHRS and CDR2 is YFSETQ in the germline V gene. The CDR3 runs to 17 residues. With V trimmed by 0 bases and J by 3 bases, 8 bases remained unmatched. The sequencing input was blood. The receptor's source is a woman younger than 30 with Graves' hyperthyroidism. The rearrangement uses TRBV5-1 and TRBJ2-1; 8 nucleotides align to TRBD2. The CDR3 sequence: CASSLAGGGYRYNEQFF. The DNA of the CDR3 is TGCGCCAGCAGCTTGGCCGGGGGGGGATACCGCTACAATGAGCAGTTCTTC.